This T cell receptor beta chain was captured in a study of shared clonotypes between healthy human individuals (TCRdb year 2020). For context, the study as a whole: The cohort comprised a couple of women and a few men aged 18 to 49 years. For each donor, CD4 naive and CD4 memory were each run on three plates, CD8 naive on two plates, and CD8 memory on one plate. To estimate repertoire size and how much clonotype sharing occurs between individuals, the study deeply sequenced the blood TCR repertoires of five healthy adults. To increase sequencing depth and limit assay-specific biases, different laboratories used diverse techniques to prepare libraries and sequence TCR repertoires. Each donor's leukapheresis produced roughly between about 0.8 and 10 billion PBMCs.

For this clone: No antigen is known for it. Qualities for individual bases were not recorded, and no much larger clone is one base off.

Summary of the overall study and its limitations: Rarefaction of sorted-subset datasets indicated incomplete sequencing despite the large sequencing depth. Clonotypes shared by all four sorted-subset donors showed higher generation probabilities than non-shared clonotypes. Only blood was sampled, and tissue TCR repertoires likely differ from those in blood. Naive subsets generally had larger estimated clonotype richness than memory subsets did. When a handful of donors were compared, the shared fraction of clonotypes was roughly 5% for naive CD4, around 4% for naive CD8, 2.3% for memory CD4, and 0.3% to 0.5% for memory CD8. Because the study included only a small number of donors, the genetic and exposure-history diversity represented was limited. Based on pairwise subsampling, the degree of clonotype sharing among donors was expected to be affected by sequencing depth.

CD8 naive samples were CD45RO-negative cells positively selected for CCR7, giving a CD45RA+CCR7+ population that excluded TemRA cells. The donors were healthy, HIV-negative adults who had no recently reported acute infections or vaccinations. Only Caucasian adults living in Nashville, Tennessee, USA were represented among the donors. After blood collection by leukapheresis, PBMCs were isolated using Ficoll-Histopaque density gradient centrifugation and then cryopreserved in the vapor phase of liquid nitrogen. Analytical flow cytometry was used to check the purity and quantity of each magnetically sorted T cell population. From each sorted fraction, genomic DNA was isolated and quantified by UV absorbance on a Nanodrop 2000c. From the germline V gene, CDR1 is MGHRA and CDR2 is YSYEKL. The junction shows trimming of 4 bases on V and 9 bases on J, plus 11 bases between the germline ends. The CDR3 runs 12 residues from the cysteine to the phenylalanine. Of all the DNA, just the CDR3 is kept, 36 bases in frame from base 1.

TCR CDR3 regions were amplified from genomic DNA by multiplex PCR using the deep immunoSEQ assay. Genomic DNA extracted from each cell subset was distributed evenly over all wells of several immunoSEQ 96-well plates, and each plate served as one replicate. For sorted subsets, roughly 200 ng of genomic DNA, equivalent to roughly 33,000 T cell genomes, went into each replicate PCR. Purified libraries were measured with a Qubit 3.0 fluorometer, size-checked on a Bioanalyzer 2100, and measured again with the KAPA Library Quantification kit. Every immunoSEQ 96-well plate was sequenced on a separate single-read 150-cycle Illumina NextSeq 550 flow cell. Per the authors' processing: Because only junctional sequences without quality scores were contained in the immunoSEQ output, filtering matching that applied to full-length reads could not be performed. To assign V/J genes and CDR3, sequences were annotated using PyIR, a Python wrapper for IgBLAST v1.9, with IMGT germline references. Reads were filtered out if the reads had weak V/J assignments (E-value above 1e-6), no CDR3, stop codons, out-of-frame junctions, or ambiguous translated residues. V3J clonotypes were defined as sequences sharing the same inferred V gene, J gene, and CDR3 amino acid sequence. Percentage overlap between repertoires was computed as shared unique clonotypes divided by the size of the smaller repertoire. RTK rarefaction, the Chao1 estimator, and Recon v2.1 estimates of unobserved clonotypes were used to assess repertoire richness. Generation probabilities were computed with OLGA for all TCRbeta clonotypes obtained by the gDNA method from several donors. The clones in this table, taken by TCRdb from immuneACCESS, are in-frame only. Not every clone is retained; where verified, under half of the shortfall comes from an unresolved V gene, and the cause of the rest is unknown. Clone size and the V and J calls come from that table; the DNA yielded D and trimming. The sample table contains some 2,100,000 clones; only one count was recorded for more than 85% of them. The top ten clones comprise around 1.7% of the sample.

The clonotype was recovered from a man aged 18 to 29 in good health. Some clones in this sample may be carry-over from other donors' samples. Recombination linked TRBV4-1 to TRBJ2-3; the D region possibly corresponds to TRBD2 (6 bases align). Material: naive CD8+ T cells from PBMCs. The cell subset or site label here, explained by the study, means: CD45RA+CCR7+. The CDR3 here reads CASSPSGATQYF. The DNA reads TGCGCCAGCAGCCCTTCGGGAGCGACGCAGTATTTT.